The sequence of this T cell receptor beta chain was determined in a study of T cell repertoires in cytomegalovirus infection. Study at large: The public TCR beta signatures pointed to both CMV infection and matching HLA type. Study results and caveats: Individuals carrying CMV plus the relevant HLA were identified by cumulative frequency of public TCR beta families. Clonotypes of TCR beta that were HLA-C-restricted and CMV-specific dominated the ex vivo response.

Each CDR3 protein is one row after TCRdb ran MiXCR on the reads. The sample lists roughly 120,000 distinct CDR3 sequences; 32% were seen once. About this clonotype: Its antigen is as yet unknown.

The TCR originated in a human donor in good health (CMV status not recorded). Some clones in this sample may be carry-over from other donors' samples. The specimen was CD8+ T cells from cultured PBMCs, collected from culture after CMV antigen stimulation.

CDR3 residues: CASSLEGLNEKLFF. CDR3 DNA sequence: TGTGCCAGCAGCTTAGAAGGCCTTAATGAAAAACTGTTTTTT. This chain joins TRBV7-9 and TRBJ1-4, with D unresolved. Trimming pared 1 base from V and 4 bases from J, leaving 7 bases between. The CDR3 contains 14 residues. CDR1 and CDR2 from the germline V gene are SEHNR and FQNEAQ (reference sequence).